These T cell receptor beta chains were read from a single sample in a study of cytomegalovirus exposure and HLA in healthy donors. The assay was immunoSEQ multiplex PCR, and TCRdb's table has in-frame clones only and misses some. Found here are some 130,000 clones, about three quarters of them singletons; the top ten hold approximately 3.5%. Sequenced input: PBMCs. These receptors all stem from a woman between 25 and 40 years old in good health and CMV-seropositive. The CDR3 runs from the conserved cysteine through the conserved F or W. A D gene is named only where the DNA matches it firmly. Some rows mark clone size as missing; the rest say once, few, many or name a class of expanded clone.

>TRBV5-4|TRBD1|TRBJ1-4|few
CASSLNAGGFEKLFF
TGTGCCAGCAGCTTGAATGCAGGGGGCTTTGAAAAACTGTTTTTT
>TRBV11-3|.|TRBJ2-7|.
CASSLFSGAYLYEQYF
TGTGCCAGCAGCTTATTTAGTGGGGCGTACCTCTACGAGCAGTACTTC
>TRBV11-2|.|TRBJ2-5|.
CASSLDRVVETQYF
TGTGCCAGCAGCTTAGACAGGGTGGTAGAGACCCAGTACTTC
>TRBV19|TRBD1|TRBJ1-5|few
CASSPRGTDITYNQPQHF
TGTGCCAGTAGTCCCCGTGGGACAGATATTACATACAATCAGCCCCAGCATTTT
>TRBV29-1|.|TRBJ2-3|.
CSVEFADTQYF
TGCAGCGTTGAGTTCGCAGATACGCAGTATTTT
>TRBV4-1|.|TRBJ2-6|.
CASSPRSGSGANVLTF
TGCGCCAGCAGCCCGAGGTCGGGATCCGGGGCCAACGTCCTGACTTTC
>TRBV7-2|.|TRBJ1-1|few
CASSPVSRRNTEAFF
TGTGCCAGCAGCCCCGTATCCCGGAGGAACACTGAAGCTTTCTTT
>TRBV4-2|.|TRBJ1-6|.
CASSQEMVRGGNSPLHF
TGTGCCAGCAGCCAAGAAATGGTTAGGGGGGGTAATTCACCCCTCCACTTT
>TRBV10-2|TRBD2|TRBJ2-1|.
CASRVAQRGYNEQFF
TGCGCCAGCAGGGTTGCCCAGCGGGGGTACAATGAGCAGTTCTTC
>TRBV6-1|.|TRBJ1-4|.
CASSLPTVGEKLFF
TGTGCCAGCAGTCTTCCGACAGTGGGGGAAAAACTGTTTTTT
>TRBV4-3|.|TRBJ1-2|.
CASSHAVGGGDGYTF
TGCGCCAGCAGCCATGCGGTGGGGGGTGGTGATGGCTACACCTTC
>TRBV10-1|.|TRBJ1-1|.
CASPTPLEAFF
TGCGCCAGCCCGACCCCCCTGGAGGCTTTCTTT
>TRBV28|.|TRBJ1-1|.
CASSLNLGAGDTEAFF
TGTGCCAGCAGTTTAAATCTCGGGGCGGGGGACACTGAAGCTTTCTTT
>TRBV28|.|TRBJ2-1|.
CASLRGGEHNEQFF
TGTGCCTCTCTCCGGGGTGGTGAGCACAATGAGCAGTTCTTC
>TRBV6-5|TRBD1|TRBJ1-2|.
CASRPQGAIIYGYTF
TGTGCCAGCAGACCCCAGGGGGCTATAATATATGGCTACACCTTC
>TRBV5-1|.|TRBJ2-5|.
CASSKIAGAGETQYF
TGCGCCAGCAGTAAAATAGCAGGGGCGGGCGAGACCCAGTACTTC
>TRBV29-1|.|TRBJ2-7|.
CSVDSQPTLGEQYF
TGCAGCGTTGATTCACAGCCCACCCTTGGGGAGCAGTACTTC
>TRBV27|.|TRBJ1-6|.
CASSLAGGSTPLHF
TGTGCCAGCAGTCTGGCGGGGGGAAGTACACCCCTCCACTTT
>TRBV4-2|TRBD2|TRBJ2-5|.
CASSPRTSGGVGETQYF
TGTGCCAGCAGCCCCCGGACTAGCGGGGGGGTAGGGGAGACCCAGTACTTC
>TRBV15|.|TRBJ2-5|.
CATSRDPERGQETQYF
TGTGCCACCAGCAGAGATCCGGAAAGGGGGCAAGAGACCCAGTACTTC